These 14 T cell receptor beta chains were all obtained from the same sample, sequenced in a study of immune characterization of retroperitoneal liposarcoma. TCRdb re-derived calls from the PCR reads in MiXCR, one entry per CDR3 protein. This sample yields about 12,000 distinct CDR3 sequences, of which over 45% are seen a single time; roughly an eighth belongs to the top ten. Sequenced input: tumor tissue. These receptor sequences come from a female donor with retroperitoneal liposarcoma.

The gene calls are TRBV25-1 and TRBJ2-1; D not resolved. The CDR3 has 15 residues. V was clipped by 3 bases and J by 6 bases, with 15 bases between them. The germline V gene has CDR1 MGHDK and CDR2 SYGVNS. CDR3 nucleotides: TGTGCCAGCAGTGATCTAAAGGACCTCATCAATGAGCAGTTCTTC. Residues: CASSDLKDLINEQFF.

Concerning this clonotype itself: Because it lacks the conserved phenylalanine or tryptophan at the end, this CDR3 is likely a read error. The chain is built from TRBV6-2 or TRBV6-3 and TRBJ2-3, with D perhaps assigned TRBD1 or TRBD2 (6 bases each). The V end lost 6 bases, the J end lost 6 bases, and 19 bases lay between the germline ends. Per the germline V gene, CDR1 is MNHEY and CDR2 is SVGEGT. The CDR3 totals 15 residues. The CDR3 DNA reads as TGTGCCAGCAGGGCCAGTGGGGGGCCCGGTGATACGCAGTATTCT. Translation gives CASRASGGPGDTQYS.

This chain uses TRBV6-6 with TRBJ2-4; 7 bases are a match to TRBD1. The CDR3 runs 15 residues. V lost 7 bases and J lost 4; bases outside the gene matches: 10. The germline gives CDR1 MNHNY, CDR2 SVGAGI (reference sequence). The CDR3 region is CASIEVPGGKNIQYF. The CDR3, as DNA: TGTGCCAGCATCGAGGTTCCAGGGGGTAAAAACATTCAGTACTTC.

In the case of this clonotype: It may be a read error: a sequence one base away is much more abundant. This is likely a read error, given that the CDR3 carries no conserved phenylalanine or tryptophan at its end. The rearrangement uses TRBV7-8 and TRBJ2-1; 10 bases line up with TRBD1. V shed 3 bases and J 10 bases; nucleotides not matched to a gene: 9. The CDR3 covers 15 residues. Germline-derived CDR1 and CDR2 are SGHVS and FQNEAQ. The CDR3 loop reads CASSFRQGANYEQFS. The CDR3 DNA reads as TGTGCCAGCAGCTTCCGACAGGGGGCGAACTACGAGCAGTTCTCC.

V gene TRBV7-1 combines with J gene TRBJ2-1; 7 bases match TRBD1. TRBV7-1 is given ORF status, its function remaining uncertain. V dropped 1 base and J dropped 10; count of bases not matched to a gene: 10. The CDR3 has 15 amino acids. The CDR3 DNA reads TGTGCCAGCAGCTCAGAGACAGGGACCTCCTACGAGCAGTTCTTC. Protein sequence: CASSSETGTSYEQFF.

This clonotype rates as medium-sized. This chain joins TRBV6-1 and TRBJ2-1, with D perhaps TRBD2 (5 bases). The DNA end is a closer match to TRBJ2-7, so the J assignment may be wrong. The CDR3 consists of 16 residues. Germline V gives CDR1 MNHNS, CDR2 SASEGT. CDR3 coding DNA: TGTGCCAGCAAGACCTTGACCTACAGCGGCGAATACGAGCAGTACTTC. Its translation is CASKTLTYSGEYEQYF.

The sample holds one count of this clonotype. The CDR3 DNA follows: TGTGCCAGCAGTTACGATCCGCTCACCACAGATACGCAGTATTTT. It is translated as CASSYDPLTTDTQYF. The V and J genes are TRBV6-5 and TRBJ2-3, with no clear D. This CDR3 region has 15 residues. V was trimmed by 2 bases and J by 2 bases, leaving 11 bases between them. Germline assignment: CDR1 MNHEY and CDR2 SVGAGI.

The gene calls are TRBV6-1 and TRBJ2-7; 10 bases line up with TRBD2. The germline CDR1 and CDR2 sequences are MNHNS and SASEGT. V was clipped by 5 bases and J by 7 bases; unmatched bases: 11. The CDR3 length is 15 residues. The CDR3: CASSFGLAAGDEQYF. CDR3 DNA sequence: TGTGCCAGCAGTTTTGGACTAGCGGCAGGAGATGAGCAGTACTTC.

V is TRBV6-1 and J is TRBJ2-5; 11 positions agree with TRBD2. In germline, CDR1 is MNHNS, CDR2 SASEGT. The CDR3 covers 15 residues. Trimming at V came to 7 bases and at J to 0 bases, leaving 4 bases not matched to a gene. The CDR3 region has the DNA TGTGCCAGCAAGCGACTAGCGGGATACCAAGAGACCCAGTACTTC. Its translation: CASKRLAGYQETQYF.

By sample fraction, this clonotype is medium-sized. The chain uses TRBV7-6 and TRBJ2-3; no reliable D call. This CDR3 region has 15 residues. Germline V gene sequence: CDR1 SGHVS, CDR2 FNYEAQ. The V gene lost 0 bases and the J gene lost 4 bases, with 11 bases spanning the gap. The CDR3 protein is CASSLAPDRSDTQYF. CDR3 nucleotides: TGTGCCAGCAGCTTAGCGCCAGATAGGTCAGATACGCAGTATTTT.

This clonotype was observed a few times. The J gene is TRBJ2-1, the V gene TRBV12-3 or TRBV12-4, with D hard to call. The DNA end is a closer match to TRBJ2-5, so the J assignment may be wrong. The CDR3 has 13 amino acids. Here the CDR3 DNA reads TGTGCCAGCAGTTTAAGGCAGCTAGAGACCCAGTACTTC. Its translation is CASSLRQLETQYF.

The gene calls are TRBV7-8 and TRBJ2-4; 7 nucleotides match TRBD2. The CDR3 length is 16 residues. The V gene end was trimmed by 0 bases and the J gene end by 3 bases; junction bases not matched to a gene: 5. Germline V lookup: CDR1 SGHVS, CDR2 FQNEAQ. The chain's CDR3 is CASSLAGGVLKNIQYF. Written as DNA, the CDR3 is TGTGCCAGCAGCTTAGCGGGAGGGGTCCTCAAAAACATTCAGTACTTC. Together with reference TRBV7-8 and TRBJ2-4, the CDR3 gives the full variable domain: GAGVSQSPRYKVAKRGQDVALRCDPISGHVSLFWYQQALGQGPEFLTYFQNEAQLDKSGLPSDRFFAERPEGSVSTLKIQRTQQEDSAVYLCASSLAGGVLKNIQYFGAGTRLSVL.

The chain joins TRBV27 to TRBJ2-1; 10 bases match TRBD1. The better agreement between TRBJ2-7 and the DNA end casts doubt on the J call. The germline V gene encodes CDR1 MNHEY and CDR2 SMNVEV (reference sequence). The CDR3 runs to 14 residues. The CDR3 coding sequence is TGTGCCAGCAGTTCCGGGGACAGGGGCTACGAGCAGTACTTC. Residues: CASSSGDRGYEQYF.

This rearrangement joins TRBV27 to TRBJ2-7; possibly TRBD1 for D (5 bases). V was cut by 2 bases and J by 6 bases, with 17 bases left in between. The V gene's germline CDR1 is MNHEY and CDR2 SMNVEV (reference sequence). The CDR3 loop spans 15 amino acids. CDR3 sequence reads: CASSLGVPGQGEQYF. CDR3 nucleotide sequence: TGTGCCAGCAGTTTAGGTGTCCCAGGGCAGGGCGAGCAGTACTTC.